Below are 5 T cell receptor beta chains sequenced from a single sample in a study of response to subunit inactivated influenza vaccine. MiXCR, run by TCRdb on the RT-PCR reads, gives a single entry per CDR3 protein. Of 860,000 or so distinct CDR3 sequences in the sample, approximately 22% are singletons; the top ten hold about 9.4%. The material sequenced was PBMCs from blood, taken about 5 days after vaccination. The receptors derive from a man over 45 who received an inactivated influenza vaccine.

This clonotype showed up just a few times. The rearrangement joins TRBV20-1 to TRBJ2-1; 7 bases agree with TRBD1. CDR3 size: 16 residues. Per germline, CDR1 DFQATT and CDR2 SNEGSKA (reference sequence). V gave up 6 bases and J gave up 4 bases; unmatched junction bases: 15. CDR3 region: CSARALRQGYYNEQFF. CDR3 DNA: TGCAGTGCCCGCGCGCTCCGACAGGGCTATTACAATGAGCAGTTCTTC.

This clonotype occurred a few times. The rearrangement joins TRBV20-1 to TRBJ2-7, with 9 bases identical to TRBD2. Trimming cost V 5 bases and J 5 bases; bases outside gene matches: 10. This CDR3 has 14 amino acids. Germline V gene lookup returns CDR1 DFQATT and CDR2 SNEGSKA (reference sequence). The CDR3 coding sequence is TGCAGTGCTGCGGGACTAGCCGAAGGTAACGAGCAGTACTTC. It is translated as CSAAGLAEGNEQYF.

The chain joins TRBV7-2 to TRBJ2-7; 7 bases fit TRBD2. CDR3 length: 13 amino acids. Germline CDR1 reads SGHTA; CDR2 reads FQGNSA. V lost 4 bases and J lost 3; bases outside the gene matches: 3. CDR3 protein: CASSWGTIYEQYF. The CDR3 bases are TGTGCCAGCAGCTGGGGGACTATCTACGAGCAGTACTTC.

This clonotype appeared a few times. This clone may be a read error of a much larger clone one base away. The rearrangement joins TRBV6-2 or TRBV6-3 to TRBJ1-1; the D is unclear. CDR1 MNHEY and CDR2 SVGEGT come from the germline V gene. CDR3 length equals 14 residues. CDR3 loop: CVSSSLPAGTEAFF. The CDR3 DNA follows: TGTGTCAGCAGCTCCCTACCGGCGGGCACTGAAGCTTTCTTT.

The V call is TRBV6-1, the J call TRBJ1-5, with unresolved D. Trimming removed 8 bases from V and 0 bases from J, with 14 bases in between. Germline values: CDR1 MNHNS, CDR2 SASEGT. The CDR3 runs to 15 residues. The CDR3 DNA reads TGTGCCAGCCTTGGACTGCGCGATAGCAATCAGCCCCAGCATTTT. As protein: CASLGLRDSNQPQHF.